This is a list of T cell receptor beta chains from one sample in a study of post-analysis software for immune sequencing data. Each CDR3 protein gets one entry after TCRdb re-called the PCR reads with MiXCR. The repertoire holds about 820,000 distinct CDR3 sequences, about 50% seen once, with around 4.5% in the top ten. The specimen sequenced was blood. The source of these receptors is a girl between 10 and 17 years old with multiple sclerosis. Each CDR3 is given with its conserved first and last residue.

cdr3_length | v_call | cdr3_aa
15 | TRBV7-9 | CASSLAQHMNTEAFF
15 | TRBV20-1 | CSASSPGISNQPQHF
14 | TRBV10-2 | CASKGRTSDNEQFF
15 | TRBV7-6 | CASSLETGVNSPLHF
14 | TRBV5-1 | CASSSGTNWDEQFF
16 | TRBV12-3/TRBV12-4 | CASSPSDVAAVQPQHF
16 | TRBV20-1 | CSARPLGSGSSYEQYF
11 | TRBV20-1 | CSARTTDTQYF
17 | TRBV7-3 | CASSQQGGGYSTDTQYF
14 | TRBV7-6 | CASSLLEGSGEQYF
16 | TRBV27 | CASSHIYREYAYEQYF
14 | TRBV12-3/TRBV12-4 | CASSRRSYGEKLFF
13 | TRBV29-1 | CSERTTEYNEQFF
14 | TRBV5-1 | CASSRDGLQYGYTF
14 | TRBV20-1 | CSAALAGLPYEQYF
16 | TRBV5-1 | CASIPSPLGGNYGYTF
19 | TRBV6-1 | CASRTNRDRGSLGAYEQYF
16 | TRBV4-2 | CASSQDASGGTDTQYF
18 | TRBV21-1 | CASSPHSASGRSSETQYF
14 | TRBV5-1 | CASSLAWGNTEAFF
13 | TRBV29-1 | CSVDRVGSYEQYF
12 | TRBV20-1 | CSARRTGFEAFF
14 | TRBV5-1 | CASSLNWGPYEQYF
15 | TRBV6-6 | CASSPILAGGDEQFF
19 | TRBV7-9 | CASSLTAFTSGQSSNEQFF
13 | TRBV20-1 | CSARETLSYEQYF
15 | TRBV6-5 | CASSSSGGATDTQYF
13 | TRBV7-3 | CASSPQPGWEQYF
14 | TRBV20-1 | CSPQSGAGTDTQYF
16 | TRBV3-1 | CASSPGRGLLNTEAFF
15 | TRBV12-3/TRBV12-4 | CASRTSGTTPNTQYF